The T cell receptor beta chain under discussion was sequenced for a study of T cells in Graves' hyperthyroidism and ophthalmopathy. Researchers barred patients who had uncontrolled infection, other autoimmune disease, pregnancy or lactation. Amplified TCR beta CDR3 regions derived from RNA transcripts. Researchers ran a first-round RT-PCR on the TCR CDR3 using the HTBI primer set. TCRdb re-called the multiplex PCR reads with MiXCR, one entry per CDR3 protein. The sample shows approximately 380,000 distinct CDR3 sequences, around an eighth of them seen only once. The CDR3 is made up of 14 amino acids. V trimming: 6 bases; J trimming: 0 bases; junction bases outside the gene matches: 3. The germline V gene has CDR1 SNHLY and CDR2 FYNNEI. This clonotype was counted many times.

Sequenced sample: blood. This chain links TRBV2 with TRBJ2-7, with TRBD1 identical over 9 bases. The TCR was taken from a man aged 45 to 65 with Graves' ophthalmopathy. This CDR3 reads CASRGQGLSYEQYF. In nucleotides, the CDR3 is TGTGCCAGCAGGGGACAGGGCCTCTCCTACGAGCAGTACTTC.